Listed below are T cell receptor beta chains from one sample, sequenced in a study of blood T cell repertoires in COVID-19. Measured with immunoSEQ multiplex PCR; TCRdb has only the in-frame clones, and not every one. Altogether roughly 30,000 clones are present, around 90% being singletons, with the ten largest covering 7% to 9.5%. Input material: peripheral blood. The receptors were gathered from a man aged 55 to 69 with COVID-19, enrolled during active disease. CDR3s include the opening cysteine and the closing phenylalanine or tryptophan. Fields, in order: J gene, V gene, D gene, clone size, CDR3 protein, CDR3 DNA. The D gene is left open where the match is weak. A row's size may be missing; if present it is once, few, many or a size class.

j_call: TRBJ2-3
v_call: TRBV6-6
d_call: .
clone_size: .
cdr3_aa: CASSPHGVDTQYF
cdr3_nt: TGTGCCAGCAGTCCCCACGGGGTAGATACGCAGTATTTT

j_call: TRBJ2-7
v_call: TRBV6-5
d_call: TRBD1
clone_size: .
cdr3_aa: CASIVQDRGYYEQYF
cdr3_nt: TGTGCCAGCATCGTTCAGGACAGGGGGTACTACGAGCAGTACTTC

j_call: TRBJ1-4
v_call: TRBV13
d_call: .
clone_size: .
cdr3_aa: CASSFEGPSEKLFF
cdr3_nt: TGTGCCAGCAGCTTCGAGGGTCCAAGTGAAAAACTGTTTTTT

j_call: TRBJ2-5
v_call: TRBV11-2
d_call: TRBD1
clone_size: .
cdr3_aa: CASSSTGGAETQYF
cdr3_nt: TGTGCCAGCAGCTCCACAGGGGGCGCCGAGACCCAGTACTTC

j_call: TRBJ2-1
v_call: TRBV29-1
d_call: .
clone_size: .
cdr3_aa: CSVEARYNEQFF
cdr3_nt: TGCAGCGTTGAGGCCAGATACAATGAGCAGTTCTTC

j_call: TRBJ1-1
v_call: TRBV29-1
d_call: TRBD1
clone_size: .
cdr3_aa: CSVERQGLNTEAFF
cdr3_nt: TGCAGCGTTGAGCGACAGGGGCTGAACACTGAAGCTTTCTTT

j_call: TRBJ1-1
v_call: TRBV12-3/TRBV12-4
d_call: .
clone_size: .
cdr3_aa: CASSLTGNTEAFF
cdr3_nt: TGTGCCAGCAGTTTGACAGGGAACACTGAAGCTTTCTTT

j_call: TRBJ1-2
v_call: TRBV9
d_call: TRBD1
clone_size: .
cdr3_aa: CASSAGQLYTF
cdr3_nt: TGTGCCAGCAGCGCGGGACAGCTATACACCTTC

j_call: TRBJ2-5
v_call: TRBV7-9
d_call: TRBD1
clone_size: once
cdr3_aa: CASSFPGQLWETQYF
cdr3_nt: TGTGCCAGCAGCTTCCCGGGACAGCTCTGGGAGACCCAGTACTTC

j_call: TRBJ1-1
v_call: TRBV29-1
d_call: .
clone_size: .
cdr3_aa: CSVDQIMNTEAFF
cdr3_nt: TGCAGCGTTGATCAGATCATGAACACTGAAGCTTTCTTT

j_call: TRBJ1-1
v_call: TRBV6-2/TRBV6-3
d_call: TRBD1
clone_size: .
cdr3_aa: CASSGTGETEAFF
cdr3_nt: TGTGCCAGCAGTGGGACAGGGGAGACTGAAGCTTTCTTT

j_call: TRBJ2-3
v_call: TRBV7-8
d_call: TRBD2
clone_size: .
cdr3_aa: CASSLWTSGLADTQYF
cdr3_nt: TGTGCCAGCAGCTTATGGACTAGCGGGTTGGCAGATACGCAGTATTTT

j_call: TRBJ2-7
v_call: TRBV28
d_call: .
clone_size: .
cdr3_aa: CASTWTAGNEQYF
cdr3_nt: TGTGCCAGCACCTGGACTGCCGGGAACGAGCAGTACTTC

j_call: TRBJ1-3
v_call: TRBV30
d_call: .
clone_size: .
cdr3_aa: CAWSRVGTPGGNTIYF
cdr3_nt: TGTGCCTGGAGCCGAGTGGGTACCCCAGGGGGAAACACCATATATTTT

j_call: TRBJ2-1
v_call: TRBV7-3
d_call: TRBD2
clone_size: .
cdr3_aa: CASSLTLAGTNEQFF
cdr3_nt: TGTGCCAGCAGCTTAACACTAGCGGGAACGAATGAGCAGTTCTTC

j_call: TRBJ2-3
v_call: TRBV6-5
d_call: .
clone_size: .
cdr3_aa: CASKEGGTDTQYF
cdr3_nt: TGTGCCAGCAAGGAGGGAGGCACAGATACGCAGTATTTT

j_call: TRBJ2-2
v_call: TRBV11-2
d_call: .
clone_size: medium-sized
cdr3_aa: CASSLTGDTGELFF
cdr3_nt: TGTGCCAGCAGCTTAACCGGGGACACCGGGGAGCTGTTTTTT

j_call: TRBJ2-3
v_call: TRBV7-3
d_call: .
clone_size: .
cdr3_aa: CASSPRDTDTQYF
cdr3_nt: TGTGCCAGCAGCCCCCGGGACACAGATACGCAGTATTTT

j_call: TRBJ1-4
v_call: TRBV28
d_call: .
clone_size: .
cdr3_aa: CASSLRVQGDGEKLFF
cdr3_nt: TGTGCCAGCAGTTTGCGGGTACAGGGTGATGGTGAAAAACTGTTTTTT

j_call: TRBJ2-7
v_call: TRBV5-1
d_call: TRBD2
clone_size: .
cdr3_aa: CASSDNLAGVAYEQYF
cdr3_nt: TGCGCCAGCAGCGATAACCTAGCGGGTGTGGCCTACGAGCAGTACTTC

j_call: TRBJ1-3
v_call: TRBV19
d_call: .
clone_size: .
cdr3_aa: CASSTVRLSSGNTIYF
cdr3_nt: TGTGCCAGTAGTACGGTACGCTTGAGCTCTGGAAACACCATATATTTT

j_call: TRBJ2-5
v_call: TRBV5-1
d_call: .
clone_size: .
cdr3_aa: CASRAQETQYF
cdr3_nt: TGCGCCAGCAGGGCTCAAGAGACCCAGTACTTC